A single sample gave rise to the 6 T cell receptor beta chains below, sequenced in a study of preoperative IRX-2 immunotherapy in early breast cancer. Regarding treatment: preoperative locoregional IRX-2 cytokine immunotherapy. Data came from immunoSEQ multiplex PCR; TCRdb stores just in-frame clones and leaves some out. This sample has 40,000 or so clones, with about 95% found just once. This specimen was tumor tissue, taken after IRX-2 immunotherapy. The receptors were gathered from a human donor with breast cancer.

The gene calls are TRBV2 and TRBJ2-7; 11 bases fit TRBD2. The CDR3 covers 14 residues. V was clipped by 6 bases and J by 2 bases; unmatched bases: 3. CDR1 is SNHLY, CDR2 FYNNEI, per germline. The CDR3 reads CASRVSGGAYEQYF. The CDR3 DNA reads TGTGCCAGCAGAGTTAGCGGGGGGGCCTACGAGCAGTACTTC.

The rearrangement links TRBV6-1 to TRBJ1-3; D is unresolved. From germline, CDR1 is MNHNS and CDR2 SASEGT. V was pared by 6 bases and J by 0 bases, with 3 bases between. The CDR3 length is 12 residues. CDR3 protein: CASRSSGNTIYF. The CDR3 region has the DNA TGTGCCAGCAGAAGCTCTGGAAACACCATATATTTT.

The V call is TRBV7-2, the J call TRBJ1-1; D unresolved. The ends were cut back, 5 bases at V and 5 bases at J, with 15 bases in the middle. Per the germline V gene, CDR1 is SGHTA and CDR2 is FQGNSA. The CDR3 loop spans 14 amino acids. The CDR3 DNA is TGTGCCAGCAGCAGAGCAGGAGGTGGAACTGAAGCTTTCTTT. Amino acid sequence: CASSRAGGGTEAFF.

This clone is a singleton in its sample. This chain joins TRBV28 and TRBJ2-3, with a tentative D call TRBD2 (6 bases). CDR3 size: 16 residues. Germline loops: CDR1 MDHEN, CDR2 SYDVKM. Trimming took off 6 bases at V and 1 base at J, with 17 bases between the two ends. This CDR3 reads CASSPTPGEGTDTQYF. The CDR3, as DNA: TGTGCCAGCAGCCCAACCCCCGGGGAGGGCACAGATACGCAGTATTTT.

The CDR3 sequence is CASSLGDYTGELFF. CDR3 nucleotide sequence: TGCGCCAGCAGCTTGGGGGACTACACCGGGGAGCTGTTTTTT. This chain links TRBV5-1 with TRBJ2-2; D possibly corresponds to TRBD2 (6 bases). Between the trimmed V and J ends, which lost 0 bases and 3 bases, there was a span of 6 bases. CDR3 length: 14 residues. CDR1 and CDR2 from the germline V gene are SGHRS and YFSETQ.

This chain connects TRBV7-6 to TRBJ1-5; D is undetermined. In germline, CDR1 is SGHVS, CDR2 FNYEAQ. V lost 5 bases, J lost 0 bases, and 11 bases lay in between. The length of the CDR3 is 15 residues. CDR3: CASSRSTDSNQPQHF. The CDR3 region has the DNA TGTGCCAGCAGCCGAAGTACAGATAGCAATCAGCCCCAGCATTTT.